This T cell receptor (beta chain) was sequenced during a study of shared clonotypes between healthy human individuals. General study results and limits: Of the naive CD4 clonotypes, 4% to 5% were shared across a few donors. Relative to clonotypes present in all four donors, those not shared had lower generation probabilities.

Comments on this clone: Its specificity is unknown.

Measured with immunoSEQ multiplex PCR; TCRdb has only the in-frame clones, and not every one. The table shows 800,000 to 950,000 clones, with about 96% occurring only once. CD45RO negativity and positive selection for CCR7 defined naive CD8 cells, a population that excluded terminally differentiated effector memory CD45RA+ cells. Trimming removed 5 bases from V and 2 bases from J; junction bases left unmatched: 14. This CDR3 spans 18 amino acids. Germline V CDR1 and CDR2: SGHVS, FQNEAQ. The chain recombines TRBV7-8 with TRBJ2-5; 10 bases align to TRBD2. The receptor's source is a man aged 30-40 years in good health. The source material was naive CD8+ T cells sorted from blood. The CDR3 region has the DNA TGTGCCAGCAGCCAGGAACTAGCGGGGAGTTATCGGCAAGAGACCCAGTACTTC. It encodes CASSQELAGSYRQETQYF.